Following are 6 T cell receptor beta chains from one sample sequenced in a study of OX40 agonist ivuxolimab in advanced cancers. The method was immunoSEQ multiplex PCR; TCRdb's version includes in-frame clones alone and lacks a portion of them. Found here are tens of thousands of clones, 88% of them singletons; the top ten hold around 20%. Specimen: CD4+ or CD8+ T cells sorted from blood, collected in a trial of the OX40 agonist ivuxolimab. Receptors were obtained from an adult with an advanced solid tumor such as melanoma, head and neck, liver or kidney cancer.

The chain combines TRBV5-5 with TRBJ2-7; tentatively, D is TRBD1 (6 bases). Germline CDR1 and CDR2: SGHKS and YYEKEE (reference sequence). This CDR3 is 16 amino acids long. The V end lost 1 base, the J end lost 3 bases, and 17 bases lay between the germline ends. CDR3 in amino acids: CASSLWWDTGDYEQYV. CDR3 nucleotide sequence: TGTGCCAGCAGCTTGTGGTGGGACACCGGAGACTACGAGCAGTACGTC.

This clone was found many times. The rearrangement joins TRBV5-1 to TRBJ2-7, with D tentatively TRBD1 (6 bases). The CDR3 totals 13 residues. Germline-derived CDR1 and CDR2 are SGHRS and YFSETQ. The V end was cut by 1 base, the J end by 2 bases, with 7 bases between. The CDR3 protein is CASSLTGPYEQYF. The CDR3 nucleotides are TGCGCCAGCAGCTTGACAGGGCCCTACGAGCAGTACTTC.

The chain employs TRBV30 and TRBJ1-2, with a possible D match to TRBD1 (5 bases). CDR1 GTSNPN and CDR2 SVGIG come from the germline V gene (reference sequence). V lost 3 bases to trimming and J lost 8 bases, with 13 bases between them. CDR3 length: 12 amino acids. The CDR3 region is CAWRPGLKGYTF. The CDR3 bases are TGTGCCTGGAGGCCAGGGTTGAAAGGCTACACCTTC.

The chain is built from TRBV29-1 and TRBJ2-1, with D unclear. The V end was cut by 5 bases, the J end by 5 bases, with 4 bases between. Germline CDR1 is SQVTM and CDR2 is ANQGSEA. CDR3 length equals 10 residues. CDR3 bases: TGCAGCGTTCCGAACAATGAGCAGTTCTTC. Its translation is CSVPNNEQFF.

CDR3: CASSQEAGATTEAFF. In DNA form, the CDR3 reads TGCGCCAGCAGCCAAGAGGCGGGGGCGACCACTGAAGCTTTCTTT. The genes are TRBV4-1 and TRBJ1-1, with D possibly being TRBD1 (6 bases). CDR3 size: 15 residues. Deletions cut 0 bases from V and 4 bases from J, with 12 bases between. CDR1 and CDR2 from the germline V gene are MGHRA and YSYEKL.

The genes are TRBV10-3 and TRBJ1-2, with 10 bases identical to TRBD1. Germline V gene data show CDR1 as ENHRY and CDR2 as SYGVKD. J lost 5 bases, V lost 7 bases, and 10 bases had no gene match. This CDR3 comprises 15 residues. This chain's CDR3 is CAIKMGTGEKYGYTF. The CDR3 DNA sequence: TGTGCCATCAAGATGGGGACAGGGGAGAAGTATGGCTACACCTTC.